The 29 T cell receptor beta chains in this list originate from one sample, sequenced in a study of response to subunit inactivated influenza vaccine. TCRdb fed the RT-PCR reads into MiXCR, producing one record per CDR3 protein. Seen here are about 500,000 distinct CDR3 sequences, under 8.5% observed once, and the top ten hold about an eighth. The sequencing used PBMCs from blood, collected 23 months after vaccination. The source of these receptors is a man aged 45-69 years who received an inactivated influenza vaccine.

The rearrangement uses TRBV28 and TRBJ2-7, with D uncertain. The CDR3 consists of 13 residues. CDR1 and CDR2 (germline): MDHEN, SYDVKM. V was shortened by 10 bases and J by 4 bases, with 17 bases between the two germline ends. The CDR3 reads CATAGHQTYEQYF. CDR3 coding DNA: TGTGCCACCGCCGGGCATCAGACTTACGAGCAGTACTTC.

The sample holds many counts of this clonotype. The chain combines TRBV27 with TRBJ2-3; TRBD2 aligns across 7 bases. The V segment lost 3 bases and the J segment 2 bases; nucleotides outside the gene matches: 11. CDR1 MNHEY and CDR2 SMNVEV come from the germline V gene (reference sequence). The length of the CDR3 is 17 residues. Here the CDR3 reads CASSFLGREGPTDTQYF. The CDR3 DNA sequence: TGTGCCAGCAGTTTTCTGGGGAGGGAGGGTCCCACAGATACGCAGTATTTT.

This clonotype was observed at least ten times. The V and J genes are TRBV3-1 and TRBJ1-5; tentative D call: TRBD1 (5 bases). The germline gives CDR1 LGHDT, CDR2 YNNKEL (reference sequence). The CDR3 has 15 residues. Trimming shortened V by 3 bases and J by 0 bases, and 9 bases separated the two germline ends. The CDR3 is CASSHGGVSNQPQHF. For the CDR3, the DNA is TGTGCCAGCAGCCATGGAGGGGTTAGCAATCAGCCCCAGCATTTT.

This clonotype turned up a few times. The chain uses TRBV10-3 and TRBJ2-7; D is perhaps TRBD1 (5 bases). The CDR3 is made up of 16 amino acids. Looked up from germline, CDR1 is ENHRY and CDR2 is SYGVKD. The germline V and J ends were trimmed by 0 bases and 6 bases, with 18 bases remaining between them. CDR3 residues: CAISESWGPAVAEQYF. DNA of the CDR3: TGTGCCATCAGTGAGTCGTGGGGCCCCGCAGTAGCCGAGCAGTACTTC.

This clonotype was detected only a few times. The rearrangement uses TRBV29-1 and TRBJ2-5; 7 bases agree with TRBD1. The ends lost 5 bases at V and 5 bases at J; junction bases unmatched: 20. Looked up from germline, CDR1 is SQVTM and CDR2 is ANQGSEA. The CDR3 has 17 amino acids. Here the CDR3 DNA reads TGCAGCGTTTTCCCACTGGGGTGGGACAGCTTGGCGGAGACCCAGTACTTC. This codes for CSVFPLGWDSLAETQYF.

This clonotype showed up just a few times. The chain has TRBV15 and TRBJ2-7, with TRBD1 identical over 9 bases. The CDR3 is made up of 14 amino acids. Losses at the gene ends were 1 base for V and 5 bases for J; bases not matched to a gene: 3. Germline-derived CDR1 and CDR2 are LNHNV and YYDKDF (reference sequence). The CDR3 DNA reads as TGTGCCACCAGCAGAGGTGGGACAGGGAACGAGCAGTACTTC. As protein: CATSRGGTGNEQYF.

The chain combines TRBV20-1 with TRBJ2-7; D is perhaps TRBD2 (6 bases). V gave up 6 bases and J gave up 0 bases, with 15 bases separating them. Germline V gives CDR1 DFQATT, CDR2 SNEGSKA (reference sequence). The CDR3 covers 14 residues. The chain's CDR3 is CSAPEGGVSYEQYF. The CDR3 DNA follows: TGCAGTGCGCCTGAGGGCGGGGTCTCCTACGAGCAGTACTTC.

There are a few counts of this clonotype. As DNA, the CDR3 is TGTGCCAGCAGTTTAGTAGACAGGAGATCACCCCTCCACTTT. Amino acids: CASSLVDRRSPLHF. The chain couples TRBV12-3 or TRBV12-4 to TRBJ1-6; a weak D match, TRBD1 (6 bases). CDR3 length: 14 residues. V lost 1 base and J lost 10, with 11 bases in between.

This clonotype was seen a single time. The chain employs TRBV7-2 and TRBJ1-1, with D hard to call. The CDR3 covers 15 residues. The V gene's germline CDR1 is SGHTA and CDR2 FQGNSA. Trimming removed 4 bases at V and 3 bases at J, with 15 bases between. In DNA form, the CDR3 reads TGTGCCAGCAGCTCCGCTCCCGGGCCCCACACTGAAGCTTTCTTT. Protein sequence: CASSSAPGPHTEAFF.

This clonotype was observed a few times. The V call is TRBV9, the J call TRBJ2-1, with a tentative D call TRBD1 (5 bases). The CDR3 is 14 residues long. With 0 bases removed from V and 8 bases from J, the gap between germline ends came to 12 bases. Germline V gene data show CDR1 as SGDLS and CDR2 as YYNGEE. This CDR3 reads CASSVGTNLHEQFF. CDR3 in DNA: TGTGCCAGCAGCGTAGGGACAAACTTACATGAGCAGTTCTTC.

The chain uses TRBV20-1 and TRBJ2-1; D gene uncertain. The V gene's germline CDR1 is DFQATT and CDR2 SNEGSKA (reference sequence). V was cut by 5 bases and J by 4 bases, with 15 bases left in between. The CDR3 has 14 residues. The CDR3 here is CSAATPWGYNEQFF. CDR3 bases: TGCAGTGCTGCGACCCCATGGGGTTACAATGAGCAGTTCTTC.

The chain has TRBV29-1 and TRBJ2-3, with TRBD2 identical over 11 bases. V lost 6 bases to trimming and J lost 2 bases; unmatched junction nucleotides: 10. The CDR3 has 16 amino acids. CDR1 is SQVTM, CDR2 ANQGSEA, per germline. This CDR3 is CSVYLIAGGSTDTQYF. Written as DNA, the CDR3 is TGCAGCGTCTACCTAATAGCGGGAGGGTCCACAGATACGCAGTATTTT.

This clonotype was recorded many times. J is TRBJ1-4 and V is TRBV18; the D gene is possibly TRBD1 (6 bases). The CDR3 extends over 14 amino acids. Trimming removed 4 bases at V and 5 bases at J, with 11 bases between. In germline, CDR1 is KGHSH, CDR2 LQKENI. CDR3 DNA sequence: TGTGCCAGCTCACGACGGGACAAAAATGAAAAACTGTTTTTT. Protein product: CASSRRDKNEKLFF.

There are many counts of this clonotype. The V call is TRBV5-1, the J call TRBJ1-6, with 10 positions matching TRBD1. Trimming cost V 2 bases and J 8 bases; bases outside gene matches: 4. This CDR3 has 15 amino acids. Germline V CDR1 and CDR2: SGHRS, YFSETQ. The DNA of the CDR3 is TGCGCCAGCAGCTTCGGACAGGGGGAATATTCACCCCTCCACTTT. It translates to CASSFGQGEYSPLHF.

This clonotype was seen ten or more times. The chain's CDR3 is CASSLSQGGSQPQHF. The CDR3 DNA reads TGTGCCAGCAGTCTGAGTCAGGGAGGGAGTCAGCCCCAGCATTTT. The rearrangement links TRBV12-3 or TRBV12-4 to TRBJ1-5; D is possibly TRBD1 (5 bases). This CDR3 comprises 15 residues. V was shortened by 5 bases and J by 6 bases, with 17 bases between the two germline ends.

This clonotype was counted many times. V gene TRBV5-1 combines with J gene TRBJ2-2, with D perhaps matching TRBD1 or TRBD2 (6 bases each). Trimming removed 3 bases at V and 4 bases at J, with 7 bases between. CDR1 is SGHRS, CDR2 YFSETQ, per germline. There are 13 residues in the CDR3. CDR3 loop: CASSSGATGELFF. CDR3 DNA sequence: TGCGCCAGCAGCTCGGGGGCCACCGGGGAGCTGTTTTTT.

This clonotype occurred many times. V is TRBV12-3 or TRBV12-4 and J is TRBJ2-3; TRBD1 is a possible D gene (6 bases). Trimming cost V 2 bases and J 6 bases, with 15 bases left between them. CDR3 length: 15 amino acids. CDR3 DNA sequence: TGTGCCAGCAGTTTAAGGGTGACAGGCCAGGATACGCAGTATTTT. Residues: CASSLRVTGQDTQYF.

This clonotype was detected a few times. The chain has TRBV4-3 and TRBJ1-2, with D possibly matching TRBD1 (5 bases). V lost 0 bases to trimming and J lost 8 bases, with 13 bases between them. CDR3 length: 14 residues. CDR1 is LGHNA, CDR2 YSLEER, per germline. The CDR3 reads CASSQESQGMGYTF. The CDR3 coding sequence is TGCGCCAGCAGCCAAGAATCTCAGGGAATGGGCTACACCTTC.

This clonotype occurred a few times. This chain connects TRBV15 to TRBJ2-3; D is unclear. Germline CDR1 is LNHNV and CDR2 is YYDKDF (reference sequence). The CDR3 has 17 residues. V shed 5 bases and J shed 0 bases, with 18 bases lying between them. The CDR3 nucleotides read TGTGCCACCAGCGCCCAGATTGTACGGGCTAGCACAGATACGCAGTATTTT. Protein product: CATSAQIVRASTDTQYF.

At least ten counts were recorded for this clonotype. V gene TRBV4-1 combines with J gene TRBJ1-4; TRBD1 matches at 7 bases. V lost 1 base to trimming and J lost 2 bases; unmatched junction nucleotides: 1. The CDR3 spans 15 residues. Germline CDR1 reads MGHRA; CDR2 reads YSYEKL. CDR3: CASSQAGGTNEKLFF. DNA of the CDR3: TGCGCCAGCAGCCAAGCAGGGGGGACTAATGAAAAACTGTTTTTT.

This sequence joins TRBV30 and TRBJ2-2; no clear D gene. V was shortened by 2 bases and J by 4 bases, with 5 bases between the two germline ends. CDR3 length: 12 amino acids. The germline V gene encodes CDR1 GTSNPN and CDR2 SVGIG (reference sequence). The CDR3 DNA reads TGTGCCTGGAGTCATTCCACCGGGGAGCTGTTTTTT. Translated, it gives CAWSHSTGELFF. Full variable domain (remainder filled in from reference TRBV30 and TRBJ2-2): SQTIHQWPATLVQPVGSPLSLECTVEGTSNPNLYWYRQAAGRGLQLLFYSVGIGQISSEVPQNLSASRPQDRQFILSSKKLLLSDSGFYLCAWSHSTGELFFGEGSRLTVL.

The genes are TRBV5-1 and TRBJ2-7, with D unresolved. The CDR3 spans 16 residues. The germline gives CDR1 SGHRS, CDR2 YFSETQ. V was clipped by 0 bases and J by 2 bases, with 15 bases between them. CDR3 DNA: TGCGCCAGCAGCTTGGGGCTGGGTCAGGATACCTACGAGCAGTACTTC. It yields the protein CASSLGLGQDTYEQYF.

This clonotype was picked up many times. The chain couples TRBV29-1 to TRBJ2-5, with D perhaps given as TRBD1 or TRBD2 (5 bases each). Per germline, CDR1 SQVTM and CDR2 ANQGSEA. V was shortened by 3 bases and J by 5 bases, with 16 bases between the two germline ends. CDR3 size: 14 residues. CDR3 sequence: CSVDMGVRKETQYF. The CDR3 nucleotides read TGCAGCGTTGACATGGGGGTGCGAAAGGAGACCCAGTACTTC.

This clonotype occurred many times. The CDR3 DNA reads as TGTGCCATCAGGAAGACCGAACAAGAGACCCAGTACTTC. As protein: CAIRKTEQETQYF. V is TRBV10-3 and J is TRBJ2-5; D ambiguous. V dropped 6 bases and J dropped 2 bases, with 10 bases sitting between them. This CDR3 comprises 13 residues. Germline lookup yields CDR1 ENHRY and CDR2 SYGVKD.

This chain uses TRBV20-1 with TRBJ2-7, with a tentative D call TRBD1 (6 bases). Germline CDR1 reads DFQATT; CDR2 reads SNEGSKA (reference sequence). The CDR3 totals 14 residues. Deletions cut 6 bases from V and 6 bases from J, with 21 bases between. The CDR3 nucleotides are TGCAGTGCCACCCAGGGGCAAGTGGACGGCGAGCAGTACTTC. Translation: CSATQGQVDGEQYF.

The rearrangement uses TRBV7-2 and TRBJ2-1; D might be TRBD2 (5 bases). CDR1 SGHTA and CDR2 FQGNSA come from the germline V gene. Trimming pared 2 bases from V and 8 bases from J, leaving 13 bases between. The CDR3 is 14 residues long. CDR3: CASSLLLGSHEQFF. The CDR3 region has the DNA TGTGCCAGCAGCTTATTGCTGGGGAGTCATGAGCAGTTCTTC.

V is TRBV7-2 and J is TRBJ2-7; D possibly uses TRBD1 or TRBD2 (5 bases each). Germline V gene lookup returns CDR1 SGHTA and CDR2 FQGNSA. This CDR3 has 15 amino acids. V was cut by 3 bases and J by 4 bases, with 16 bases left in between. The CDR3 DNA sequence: TGTGCCAGCAGCTTGGGTTGGGGGACCCAATACGAGCAGTACTTC. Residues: CASSLGWGTQYEQYF.

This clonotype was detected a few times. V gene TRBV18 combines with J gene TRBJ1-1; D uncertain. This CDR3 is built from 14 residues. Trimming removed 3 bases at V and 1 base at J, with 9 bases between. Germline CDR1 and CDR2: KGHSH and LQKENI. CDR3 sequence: CASSPGRSNTEAFF. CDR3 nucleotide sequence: TGTGCCAGCTCACCTGGCAGGTCGAACACTGAAGCTTTCTTT.

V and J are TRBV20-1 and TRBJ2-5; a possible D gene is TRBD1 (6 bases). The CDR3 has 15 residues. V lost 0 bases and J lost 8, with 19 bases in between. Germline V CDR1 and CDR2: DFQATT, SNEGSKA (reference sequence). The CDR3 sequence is CSARDQTGTKRTQYF. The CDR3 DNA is TGCAGTGCTAGAGATCAAACAGGGACCAAGAGAACCCAGTACTTC.